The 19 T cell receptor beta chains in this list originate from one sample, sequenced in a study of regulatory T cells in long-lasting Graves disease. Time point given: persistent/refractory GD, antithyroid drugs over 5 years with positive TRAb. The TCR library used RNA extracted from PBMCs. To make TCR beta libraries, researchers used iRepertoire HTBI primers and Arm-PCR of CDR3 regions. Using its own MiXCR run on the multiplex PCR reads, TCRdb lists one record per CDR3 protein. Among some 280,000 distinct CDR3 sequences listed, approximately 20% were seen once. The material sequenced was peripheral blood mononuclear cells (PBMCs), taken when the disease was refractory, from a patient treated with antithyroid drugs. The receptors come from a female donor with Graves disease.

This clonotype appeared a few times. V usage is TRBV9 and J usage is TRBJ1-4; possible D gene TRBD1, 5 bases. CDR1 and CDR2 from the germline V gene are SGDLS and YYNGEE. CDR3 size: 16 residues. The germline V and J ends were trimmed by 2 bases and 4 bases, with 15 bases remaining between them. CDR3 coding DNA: TGTGCCAGCAGCGTCGGTGTCAGGGAAAATAATGAAAAACTGTTTTTT. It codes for CASSVGVRENNEKLFF.

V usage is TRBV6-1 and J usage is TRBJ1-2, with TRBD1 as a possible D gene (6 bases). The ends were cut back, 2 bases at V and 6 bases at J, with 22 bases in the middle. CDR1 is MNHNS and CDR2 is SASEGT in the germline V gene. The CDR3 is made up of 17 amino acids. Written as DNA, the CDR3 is TGTGCCAGCAGTGAAATTTTTTTAGGGACGGGGGCGGATGGCTACACCTTC. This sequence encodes CASSEIFLGTGADGYTF.

The CDR3 loop reads CASSLRWLGDSAYEQYF. CDR3 bases: TGTGCCAGCAGTTTGAGATGGTTAGGGGACAGTGCCTACGAGCAGTACTTC. The V call is TRBV12-3 or TRBV12-4, the J call TRBJ2-7; TRBD1 matches at 7 bases. The CDR3 length is 17 residues. V was clipped by 3 bases and J by 2 bases; unmatched bases: 13.

CDR3 loop: CASSETRGTDTQYF. The CDR3 coding sequence is TGTGCCAGCAGTGAAACTAGAGGCACAGATACGCAGTATTTT. The chain couples TRBV6-2 or TRBV6-3 to TRBJ2-3; D is possibly TRBD2 (5 bases). CDR1 MNHEY and CDR2 SVGEGT come from the germline V gene. The V and J ends lost 5 bases and 1 base respectively, with 10 bases between them. The CDR3 is 14 amino acids.

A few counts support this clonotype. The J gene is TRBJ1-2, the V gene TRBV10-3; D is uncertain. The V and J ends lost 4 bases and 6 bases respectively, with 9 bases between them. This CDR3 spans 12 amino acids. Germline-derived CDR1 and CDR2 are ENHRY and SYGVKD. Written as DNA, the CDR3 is TGTGCCATCAGTGCTCTGGAGGATGGCTACACCTTC. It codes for CAISALEDGYTF.

CDR3 protein: CASSQELAKNIQYF. CDR3 bases: TGCGCCAGCAGCCAAGAGCTGGCCAAAAACATTCAGTACTTC. The V call is TRBV4-3, the J call TRBJ2-4; D is uncertain. This CDR3 is 14 amino acids long. Trimming shortened V by 0 bases and J by 1 base, and 4 bases separated the two germline ends. CDR1 LGHNA and CDR2 YSLEER come from the germline V gene.

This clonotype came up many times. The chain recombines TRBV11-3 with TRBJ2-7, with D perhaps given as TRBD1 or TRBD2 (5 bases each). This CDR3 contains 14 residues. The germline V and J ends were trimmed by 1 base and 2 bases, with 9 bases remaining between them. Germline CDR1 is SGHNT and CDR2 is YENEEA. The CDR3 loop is CASSLGGDTYEQYF. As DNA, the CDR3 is TGTGCCAGCAGCTTAGGAGGGGATACCTACGAGCAGTACTTC.

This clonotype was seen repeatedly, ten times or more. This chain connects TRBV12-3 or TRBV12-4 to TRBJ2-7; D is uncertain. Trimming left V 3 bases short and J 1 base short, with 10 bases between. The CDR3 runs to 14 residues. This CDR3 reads CASSFQTLSYEQYF. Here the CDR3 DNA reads TGTGCCAGCAGTTTTCAGACCTTATCCTACGAGCAGTACTTC.

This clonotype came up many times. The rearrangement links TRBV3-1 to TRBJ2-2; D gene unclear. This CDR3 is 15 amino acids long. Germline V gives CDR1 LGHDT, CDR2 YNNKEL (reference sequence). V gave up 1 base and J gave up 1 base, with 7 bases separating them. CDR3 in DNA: TGTGCCAGCAGCCAAGGGGCCCTGAACACCGGGGAGCTGTTTTTT. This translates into CASSQGALNTGELFF.

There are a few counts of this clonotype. CDR3 nucleotides: TGTGCCAGTAGTATAGCTTGGAAAACTGAAGCTTTCTTT. This gives the protein CASSIAWKTEAFF. This chain links TRBV19 with TRBJ1-1; no clear D. The CDR3 length is 13 residues. The V gene lost 1 base and the J gene lost 5 bases, with 8 bases spanning the gap. The germline V gene has CDR1 LNHDA and CDR2 SQIVND (reference sequence).

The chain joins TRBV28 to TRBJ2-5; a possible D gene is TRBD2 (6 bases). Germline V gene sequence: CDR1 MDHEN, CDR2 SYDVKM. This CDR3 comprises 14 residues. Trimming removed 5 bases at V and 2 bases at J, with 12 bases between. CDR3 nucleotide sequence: TGTGCCAGCAGTCTATATGGACTACAAGAGACCCAGTACTTC. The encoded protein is CASSLYGLQETQYF.

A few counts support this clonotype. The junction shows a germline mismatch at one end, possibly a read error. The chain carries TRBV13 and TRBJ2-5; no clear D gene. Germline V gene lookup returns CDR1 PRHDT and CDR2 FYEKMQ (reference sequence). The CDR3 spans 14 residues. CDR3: CASGFKATQETQYF. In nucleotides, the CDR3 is TGTGCCAGCGGCTTTAAGGCGACCCAAGAGACCCAGTACTTC.

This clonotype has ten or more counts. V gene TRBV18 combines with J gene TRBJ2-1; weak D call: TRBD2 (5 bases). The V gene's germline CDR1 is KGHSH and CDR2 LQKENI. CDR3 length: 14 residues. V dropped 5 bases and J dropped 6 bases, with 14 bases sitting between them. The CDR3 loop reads CASSSLAILNEQFF. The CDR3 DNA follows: TGTGCCAGCTCAAGCCTAGCCATTCTCAATGAGCAGTTCTTC.

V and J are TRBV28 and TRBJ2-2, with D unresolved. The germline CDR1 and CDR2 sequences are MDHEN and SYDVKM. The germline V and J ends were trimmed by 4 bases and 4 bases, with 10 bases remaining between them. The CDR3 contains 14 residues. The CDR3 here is CASSSASITGELFF. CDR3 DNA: TGTGCCAGCAGTTCTGCTAGTATCACCGGGGAGCTGTTTTTT.

CDR3 DNA sequence: TGCAGTGTTCAGCTAACGCCGGCAGATACGCAGTATTTT. Translated, it gives CSVQLTPADTQYF. The V and J genes are TRBV20-1 and TRBJ2-3; no reliable D call. From germline, CDR1 is DFQATT and CDR2 SNEGSKA (reference sequence). V gave up 7 bases and J gave up 4 bases, with 15 bases separating them. CDR3 length: 13 residues.

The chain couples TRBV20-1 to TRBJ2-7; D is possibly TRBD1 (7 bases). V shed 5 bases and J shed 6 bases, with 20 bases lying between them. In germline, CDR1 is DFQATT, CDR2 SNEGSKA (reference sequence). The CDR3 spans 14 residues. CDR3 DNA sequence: TGCAGTGCTTCGGGGGAAACGACAGGGTTCGAGCAGTACTTC. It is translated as CSASGETTGFEQYF.

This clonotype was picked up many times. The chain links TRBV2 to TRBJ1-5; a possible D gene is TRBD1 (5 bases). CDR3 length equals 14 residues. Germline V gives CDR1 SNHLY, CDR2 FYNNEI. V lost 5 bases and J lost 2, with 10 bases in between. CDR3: CASSSPGGNQPQHF. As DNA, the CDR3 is TGTGCCAGCAGTTCCCCGGGGGGCAATCAGCCCCAGCATTTT.

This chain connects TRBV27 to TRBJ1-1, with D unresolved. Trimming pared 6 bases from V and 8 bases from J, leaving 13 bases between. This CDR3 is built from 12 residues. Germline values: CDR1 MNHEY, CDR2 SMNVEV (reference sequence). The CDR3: CASRSPFREAFF. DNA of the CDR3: TGTGCCAGCAGATCGCCTTTCCGGGAAGCTTTCTTT.

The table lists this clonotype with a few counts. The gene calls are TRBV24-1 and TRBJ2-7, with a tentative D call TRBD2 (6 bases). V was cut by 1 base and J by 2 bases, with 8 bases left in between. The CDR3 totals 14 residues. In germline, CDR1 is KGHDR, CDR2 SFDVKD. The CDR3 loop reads CATSDLAGAYEQYF. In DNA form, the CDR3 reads TGTGCCACCAGTGATTTAGCGGGTGCCTACGAGCAGTACTTC.